The source of this T cell receptor (beta chain) is a study of blood T cell repertoires in COVID-19. Study overall: The United States, Italy and Spain provided the acute and convalescent COVID-19 samples. Sample material is recorded as cDNA or gDNA derived from T cells, B-cell-depleted T cells, or PBMCs.

Trimming shortened V by 2 bases and J by 0 bases, and 9 bases separated the two germline ends. CDR3 length equals 15 residues. CDR1 is SGDLS and CDR2 is YYNGEE in the germline V gene. Methods used by the authors: Scientists estimated how many nucleated cells there were by amplifying reference gene primers. TCRdb keeps only in-frame clones here, not all; method: immunoSEQ multiplex PCR. Clonal size and the V and J genes are those of that table, whereas D and trimming came from the DNA. In the table there are just under 150,000 clones, 85% to 90% of which are singletons. The chain carries TRBV9 and TRBJ1-3, with D maybe TRBD1 (5 bases). The sample comprised peripheral blood. The sequence was obtained from a man aged 50-60 years who had recovered from COVID-19. The CDR3 DNA follows: TGTGCCAGCAGCGTTTGGGGGGACTCTGGAAACACCATATATTTT. It specifies CASSVWGDSGNTIYF.